Below are 8 T cell receptor beta chains sequenced from a single sample in a study of blood T cell repertoires in COVID-19. Only in-frame clones appear in the TCRdb table, and some are missing; sequencing was by immunoSEQ multiplex PCR. The repertoire consists of 270,000 or so clones, with 85% to 90% occurring once and the leading ten covering roughly 14%. Sequencing was done on a sample of peripheral blood. The receptor set was obtained from a human donor in a cohort sampled during active COVID-19.

The chain combines TRBV10-3 with TRBJ1-1; no firm D call. The CDR3 consists of 12 residues. V lost 5 bases to trimming and J lost 5 bases, with 9 bases between them. Germline assignment: CDR1 ENHRY and CDR2 SYGVKD. The DNA for the CDR3 is TGTGCCATCAGTCCTGCGCTTACTGAAGCTTTCTTT. This translates into CAISPALTEAFF.

Regarding this clone: Other nucleotide sequences in the sample specify the same CDR3. V gene TRBV18 combines with J gene TRBJ1-5, with D possibly being TRBD1 (6 bases). CDR1 KGHSH and CDR2 LQKENI come from the germline V gene. The CDR3 sequence is 13 residues long. V gave up 1 base and J gave up 5 bases, with 6 bases separating them. The CDR3 region has the DNA TGTGCCAGCTCACCACAGGGGGATCAGCCCCAGCATTTT. Its protein is CASSPQGDQPQHF.

The genes are TRBV27 and TRBJ2-7; the match to TRBD2 covers 11 bases. There are 14 residues in the CDR3. Germline-derived CDR1 and CDR2 are MNHEY and SMNVEV (reference sequence). Losses at the gene ends were 6 bases for V and 2 bases for J; bases not matched to a gene: 3. CDR3 in amino acids: CASRLAGVPYEQYF. CDR3 nucleotide sequence: TGTGCCAGCAGACTAGCGGGAGTACCCTACGAGCAGTACTTC.

V usage is TRBV28 and J usage is TRBJ1-2; 8 bases map to TRBD1. In germline, CDR1 is MDHEN, CDR2 SYDVKM. This CDR3 has 13 residues. V shed 6 bases, J shed 8 bases, and the junction held 8 bases outside the gene matches. The CDR3 spells CASRKTGTGGYTF. In nucleotides, the CDR3 is TGTGCCAGCAGGAAAACCGGGACAGGCGGCTACACCTTC.

The V gene is TRBV6-5, the J gene TRBJ2-3, with 7 positions matching TRBD2. This CDR3 spans 13 amino acids. Unmatched junction bases numbered 5, after V lost 5 bases and J lost 6 bases. Germline-derived CDR1 and CDR2 are MNHEY and SVGAGI. In DNA form, the CDR3 reads TGTGCCAGCAGTCCCCGGGAGGCGGATACGCAGTATTTT. It specifies CASSPREADTQYF.

The chain couples TRBV4-1 to TRBJ2-2; a weak D match, TRBD2 (6 bases). The CDR3 sequence is 18 residues long. From germline, CDR1 is MGHRA and CDR2 YSYEKL. V dropped 11 bases and J dropped 6 bases, with 31 bases sitting between them. The CDR3 DNA follows: TGCGCCGGAAGCAGGACTATGGGCCCCACCCGGGCGCCCGGGGAGCTGTTTTTT. This encodes CAGSRTMGPTRAPGELFF.

The chain joins TRBV4-2 to TRBJ2-1; possibly TRBD2 for D (5 bases). Trimming took off 0 bases at V and 1 base at J, with 13 bases between the two ends. This CDR3 has 17 residues. Germline CDR1 LGHNA, CDR2 YNFKEQ. The chain's CDR3 is CASSQDSTGMSYNEQFF. CDR3 nucleotides: TGTGCCAGCAGCCAAGATTCCACCGGGATGTCCTACAATGAGCAGTTCTTC.

The rearrangement links TRBV10-3 to TRBJ2-7; 11 nucleotides match TRBD2. This CDR3 region has 15 residues. V lost 6 bases to trimming and J lost 3 bases; unmatched junction nucleotides: 7. CDR1 is ENHRY and CDR2 is SYGVKD in the germline V gene. CDR3 in amino acids: CAISPGTSGLYEQYF. As DNA, the CDR3 is TGTGCCATCAGCCCCGGGACTAGCGGACTCTACGAGCAGTACTTC.